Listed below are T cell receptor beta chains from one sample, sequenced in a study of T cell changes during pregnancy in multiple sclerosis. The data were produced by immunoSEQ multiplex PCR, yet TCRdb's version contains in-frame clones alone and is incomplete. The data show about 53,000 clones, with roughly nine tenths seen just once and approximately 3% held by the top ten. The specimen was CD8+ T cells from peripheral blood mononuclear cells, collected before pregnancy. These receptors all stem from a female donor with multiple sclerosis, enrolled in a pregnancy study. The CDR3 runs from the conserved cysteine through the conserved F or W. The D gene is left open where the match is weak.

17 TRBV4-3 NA CASSQDSPGSSYNEQFF
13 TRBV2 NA CAINEETAVEQYF
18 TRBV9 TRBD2 CASSAQGLAGPNTGELFF
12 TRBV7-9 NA CASSFGTPEAFF
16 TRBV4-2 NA CASSQDVAGPNYGYTF
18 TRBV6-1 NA CASSERPPGGLGNTEAFF
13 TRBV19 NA CASTRGGTYGYTF
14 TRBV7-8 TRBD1 CASSWDRGNTEAFF
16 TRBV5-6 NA CASSYIVTGSGETQYF
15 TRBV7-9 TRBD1 CASSLPDRGLSPLHF